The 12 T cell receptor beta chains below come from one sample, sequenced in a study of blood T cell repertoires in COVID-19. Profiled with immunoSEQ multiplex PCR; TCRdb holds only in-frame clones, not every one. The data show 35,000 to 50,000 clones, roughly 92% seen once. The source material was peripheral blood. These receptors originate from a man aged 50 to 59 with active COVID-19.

The CDR3 DNA reads as TGTGCCAGCAGCTCCCTAGAGCCCGCCCAGTTCTTC. It is translated as CASSSLEPAQFF. J is TRBJ2-1 and V is TRBV5-6; D unresolved. V lost 3 bases, J lost 13 bases, and 14 bases lay in between. In germline, CDR1 is SGHDT, CDR2 YYEEEE. The CDR3 contains 12 residues.

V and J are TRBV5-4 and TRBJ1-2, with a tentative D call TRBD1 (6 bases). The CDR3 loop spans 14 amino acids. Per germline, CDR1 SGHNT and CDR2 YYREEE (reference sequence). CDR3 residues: CATLRGATPSGYTF. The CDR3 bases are TGTGCAACCCTACGGGGGGCCACTCCCAGTGGCTACACCTTC.

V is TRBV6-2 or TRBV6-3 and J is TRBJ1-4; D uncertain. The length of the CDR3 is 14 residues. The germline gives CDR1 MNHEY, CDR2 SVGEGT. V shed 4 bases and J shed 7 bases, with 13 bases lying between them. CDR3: CASSSGGLSEKLFF. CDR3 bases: TGTGCCAGCAGTTCTGGCGGATTGAGTGAAAAACTGTTTTTT.

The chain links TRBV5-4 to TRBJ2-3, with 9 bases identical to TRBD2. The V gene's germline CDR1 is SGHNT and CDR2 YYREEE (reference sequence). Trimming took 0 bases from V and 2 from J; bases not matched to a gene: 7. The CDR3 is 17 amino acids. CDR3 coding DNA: TGTGCCAGCAGCTTGGTAGGGCTAGCGGGATTCACAGATACGCAGTATTTT. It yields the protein CASSLVGLAGFTDTQYF.

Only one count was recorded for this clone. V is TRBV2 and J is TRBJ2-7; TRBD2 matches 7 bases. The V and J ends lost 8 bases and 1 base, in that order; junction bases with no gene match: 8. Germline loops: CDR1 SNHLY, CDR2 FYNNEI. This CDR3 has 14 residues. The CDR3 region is CASQREAGSYEQYF. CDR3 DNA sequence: TGTGCCAGCCAACGGGAGGCAGGTTCCTACGAGCAGTACTTC.

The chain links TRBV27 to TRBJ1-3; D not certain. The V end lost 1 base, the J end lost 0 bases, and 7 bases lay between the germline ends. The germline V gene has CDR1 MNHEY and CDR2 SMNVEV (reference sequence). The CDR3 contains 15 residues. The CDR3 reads CASSLFTSSGNTIYF. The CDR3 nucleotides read TGTGCCAGCAGTTTATTTACCAGCTCTGGAAACACCATATATTTT.

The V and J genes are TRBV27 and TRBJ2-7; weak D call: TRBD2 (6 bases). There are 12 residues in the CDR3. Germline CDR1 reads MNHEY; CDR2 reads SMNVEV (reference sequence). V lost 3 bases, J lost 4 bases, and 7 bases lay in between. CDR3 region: CASSLGGYEQYF. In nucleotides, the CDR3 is TGTGCCAGCAGTTTGGGGGGATACGAGCAGTACTTC.

CDR3 nucleotide sequence: TGTGCCAGCGTTCCGGGACAGACGTCTCTCTACTATGGCTACACCTTC. Translated: CASVPGQTSLYYGYTF. The chain carries TRBV6-6 and TRBJ1-2, with TRBD1 matching 7 bases. The CDR3 spans 16 residues. J gave up 3 bases and V 8 bases, and 15 bases lay outside the gene matches. Germline V lookup: CDR1 MNHNY, CDR2 SVGAGI (reference sequence).

The DNA of the CDR3 is TGTGCCAGCAGCCGTTCGACAGATAAAGGCTACGAGCAGTACTTC. Protein: CASSRSTDKGYEQYF. The chain employs TRBV3-1 (or the pseudogene TRBV3-2) and TRBJ2-7, with D possibly being TRBD1 (5 bases). Germline-derived CDR1 and CDR2 are LGHDT and YNNKEL (reference sequence). The CDR3 is made up of 15 amino acids. The germline V and J ends were trimmed by 4 bases and 3 bases, with 16 bases remaining between them.

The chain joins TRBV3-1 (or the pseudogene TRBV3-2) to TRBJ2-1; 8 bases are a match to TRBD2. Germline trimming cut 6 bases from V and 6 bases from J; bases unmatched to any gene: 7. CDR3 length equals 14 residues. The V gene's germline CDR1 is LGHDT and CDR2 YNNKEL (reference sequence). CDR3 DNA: TGTGCCAGCAGGGGTGAGCGGGGGCCCAATGAGCAGTTCTTC. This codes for CASRGERGPNEQFF.

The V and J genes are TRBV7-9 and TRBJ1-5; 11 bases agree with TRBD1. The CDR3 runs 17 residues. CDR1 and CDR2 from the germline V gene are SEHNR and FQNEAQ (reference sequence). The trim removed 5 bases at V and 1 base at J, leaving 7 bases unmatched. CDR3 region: CASSIGTGGLSNQPQHF. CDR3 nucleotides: TGTGCCAGCAGCATCGGGACAGGGGGTTTGAGCAATCAGCCCCAGCATTTT.

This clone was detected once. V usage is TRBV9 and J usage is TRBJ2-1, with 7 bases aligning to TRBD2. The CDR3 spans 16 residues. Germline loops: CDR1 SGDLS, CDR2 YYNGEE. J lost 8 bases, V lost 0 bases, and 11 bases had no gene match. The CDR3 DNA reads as TGTGCCAGCAGCGTAGGTGGGGGAGGGCCGGCCCATGAGCAGTTCTTC. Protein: CASSVGGGGPAHEQFF.